In this sample, the clone carrying this TCR beta chain turned up a few times. Its target is not known. Treatment defined: approximately 9-day PBMC culture with coronavirus spike peptide pools or control peptides (ViraFEST assay). ViraFEST used peptide pools to expand antigen-specific T cells and subsequently sequenced their TCRs. Peptide pools at around 9.1 ug/ml, together with approximately 10 IU/ml IL-2, were added to cultures of some 2 million PBMCs per well. With the Oncomine TCR Beta short-read assay, DNA from cultured CD4+ T cells was sequenced. TCRdb ran MiXCR on the PCR reads and lists one entry per CDR3 protein. Of tens of thousands of distinct CDR3 sequences listed, about 50% are singletons. The data belong to a study of vaccination and CD4 T cells after COVID-19. Whole-study results and caveats: Median counts of SARS-CoV-2-reactive clonotypes increased from approximately 21 to 40; this difference was not significant.

V gave up 2 bases and J gave up 8 bases; unmatched junction bases: 6. Germline lookup yields CDR1 LNHDA and CDR2 SQIVND (reference sequence). CDR3 length: 14 amino acids. This rearrangement joins TRBV19 to TRBJ1-2, with 9 bases fitting TRBD1. The source is a human donor who received a COVID-19 vaccine. The source material was CD4+ T cells from blood, cultured in vitro, sampled before SARS-CoV-2 vaccination. The CDR3 loop is CASSINRGQRGYTF. The DNA for the CDR3 is TGTGCCAGTAGTATAAACAGGGGGCAACGGGGCTACACCTTC.